This TCR beta chain was identified in a study of response to subunit inactivated influenza vaccine. TCRdb re-derived calls from the RT-PCR reads in MiXCR, one entry per CDR3 protein. The table lists over 400,000 distinct CDR3 sequences, 13% of them singletons. Germline V lookup: CDR1 ENHRY, CDR2 SYGVKD. The CDR3 covers 16 residues. V lost 2 bases, J lost 2 bases, and 14 bases lay in between. For this clonotype: Its antigen is not known.

Whole-study findings and limits: The authors offered the suggestion that each seasonal influenza vaccination recruits few new T cells.

The rearrangement uses TRBV10-3 and TRBJ2-3; D is perhaps TRBD2 (6 bases). The material sequenced was PBMCs from blood, taken about 40 days after vaccination. The receptor's source is a man between 45 and 60 years old who received an inactivated influenza vaccine. The CDR3 region is CAISETMRGLTDTQYF. CDR3 nucleotide sequence: TGTGCCATCAGTGAGACGATGCGGGGTCTCACAGATACGCAGTATTTT.